Here is one T cell receptor (beta chain) with its context. The antigen is not known. The record originates from a study of cytomegalovirus exposure and HLA in healthy donors. Findings and caveats of the study: A later analysis reported that several of the most significant clusters appeared to be linked to common viral pathogens, among them Epstein-Barr virus. In a later analysis, TCR beta V- and J-gene trimming showed a link to a missense DCLRE1C variant.

The donors (healthy individuals) were bone marrow donors. The PCR ran on 60 Vbeta and 13 Jbeta primers. Original data processing: Later, 75 million to 100 million unique TCR beta chains were counted in an analysis, and about 12 million of them were shared. The assay was immunoSEQ multiplex PCR, and TCRdb's table has in-frame clones only and misses some. V, J and clone size were drawn from that table, and D and trimming were deduced from the DNA. This table holds roughly 100,000 clones, around 75% found once. The germline CDR1 and CDR2 sequences are SEHNR and FQNEAQ (reference sequence). There are 16 residues in the CDR3. Trimming cost V 5 bases and J 3 bases, with 20 bases left between them.

The chain is built from TRBV7-9 and TRBJ2-7; D is perhaps TRBD2 (7 bases). Material for sequencing was PBMCs. The sequence derives from a man aged 30 to 45 in good health and CMV-seronegative. This CDR3 reads CASSTSWGGHGYEQYF. In DNA form, the CDR3 reads TGTGCCAGCAGCACTTCCTGGGGGGGGCACGGCTACGAGCAGTACTTC.